These T cell receptor beta chains were read from a single sample in a study of T cells after yellow fever vaccination. Each CDR3 protein gets one entry after TCRdb re-called the 5' RACE reads with MiXCR. The sample carries about 63,000 distinct CDR3 sequences, less than 8.5% recorded once. The sample here was CD8+ T cells sorted from PBMCs, taken 15 days after the yellow fever booster vaccination. The source is a young man who received the YFV17D yellow fever vaccine. CDR3s include the opening cysteine and the closing phenylalanine or tryptophan. The D gene is left open where the match is weak. Clone size is given for some rows only: seen once, a few or many times, or a class if the clone is expanded.

v_call,clone_size,j_call,d_call,cdr3_nt,cdr3_aa
TRBV30,NA,TRBJ1-1,NA,TGTGCCTGGGTACTTAACACTGAAGCTTTCTTT,CAWVLNTEAFF
TRBV11-2,many,TRBJ2-3,TRBD2,TGTGCCAGCAGCTCCGAGGGGTCACTAGCGGGCACAGATACGCAGTATTTT,CASSSEGSLAGTDTQYF
TRBV15,many,TRBJ2-5,NA,TGTGCCACCAGCAGGAGGGGGGCGAAGGAGACCCAGTACTTC,CATSRRGAKETQYF
TRBV3-1,many,TRBJ2-7,NA,TGTGCCAGCAGCCTAGGACAGCCGGGGGAGCAGTACTTC,CASSLGQPGEQYF
TRBV5-4,many,TRBJ2-2,NA,TGTGCCAGCAGCTTGATATTAGCCCCCGGGGAGCTGTTTTTT,CASSLILAPGELFF
TRBV10-1,many,TRBJ2-5,TRBD2,TGCGCCAGCAGTGGAACTAGCGGGCGAGAGACCCAGTACTTC,CASSGTSGRETQYF
TRBV20-1,many,TRBJ2-7,NA,TGCAGTGCCCCAACGGGACTTCCCCTCGAGCAGTACTTC,CSAPTGLPLEQYF
TRBV28,many,TRBJ2-6,NA,TGTGCCAGCAGTTGGGGGACTGGGGCCAACGTCCTGACTTTC,CASSWGTGANVLTF
TRBV14,many,TRBJ1-5,NA,TGTGCCAGCAGCCAATCCCAGGAACCTCTCGGGAGCAATCAGCCCCAGCATTTT,CASSQSQEPLGSNQPQHF
TRBV7-6,many,TRBJ2-2,NA,TGTGCCAGCAGCCTCCCTGCCGGGACCCCAAACACCGGGGAGCTGTTTTTT,CASSLPAGTPNTGELFF
TRBV7-2,many,TRBJ2-1,NA,TGTGCCAGCAGCCCAAACGGGATGTTCTACAATGAGCAGTTCTTC,CASSPNGMFYNEQFF
TRBV7-2,many,TRBJ2-3,NA,TGTGCCAGCAGCTTGGCTGTAGCGCCCTTCGGCACAGATACGCAGTATTTT,CASSLAVAPFGTDTQYF
TRBV6-1,many,TRBJ2-3,NA,TGTGCCAGCACAAGGGGACCAGGCCTGGGCACAGATACGCAGTATTTT,CASTRGPGLGTDTQYF
TRBV5-6,many,TRBJ2-7,NA,TGTGCCAGCAGCGGGATGACCTCCTACGAGCAGTACTTC,CASSGMTSYEQYF
TRBV19,few,TRBJ2-7,TRBD1,TGTGCCAGTAAGGCGGGGACAGGGGTCGGCGAGCAGTACTTC,CASKAGTGVGEQYF
TRBV7-9,many,TRBJ2-1,NA,TGTGCCAGCAGTCTACAGGTCAATGAGCAGTTCTTC,CASSLQVNEQFF
TRBV5-1,many,TRBJ2-5,TRBD2,TGCGCCAGCAGCGGGTTCACTAGCGGGGACCTAGAGACCCAGTACTTC,CASSGFTSGDLETQYF
TRBV19,NA,TRBJ2-1,NA,TGTGCCAGTAGTTTCGGGACTTCGGCTTGGATTTCCGATGAGCAGTTCTTC,CASSFGTSAWISDEQFF
TRBV4-3,many,TRBJ2-5,NA,TGCGCCAGCAGCCAAGGGCCCGTGCCGGGAGAAGAGACCCAGTACTTC,CASSQGPVPGEETQYF
TRBV29-1,many,TRBJ2-7,TRBD1,TGCAGCGTCCAGACCGGGACAGGGGCCTACGAGCAGTACTTC,CSVQTGTGAYEQYF
TRBV6-1,many,TRBJ2-2,NA,TGTGCCAGCAGCCCTTATAGAAGGGCCGGGGAGCTGTTTTTT,CASSPYRRAGELFF
TRBV20-1,NA,TRBJ2-2,NA,TGCAGTGCTAGAGAGACGGGGCAGGGCACCGGGGAGCTGTTTTTT,CSARETGQGTGELFF
TRBV11-2,many,TRBJ1-1,NA,TGTGCCAGCAGCTTAGGACCGACCACTGAAGCTTTCTTT,CASSLGPTTEAFF
TRBV20-1,many,TRBJ2-3,NA,TGCAGTGCTAGAAACTTTAAGGAAGATACGCAGTATTTT,CSARNFKEDTQYF
TRBV11-2,many,TRBJ2-3,NA,TGTGCCAGCAGCTCCCGGGTTCAAAACCTGGCAGATACGCAGTATTTT,CASSSRVQNLADTQYF